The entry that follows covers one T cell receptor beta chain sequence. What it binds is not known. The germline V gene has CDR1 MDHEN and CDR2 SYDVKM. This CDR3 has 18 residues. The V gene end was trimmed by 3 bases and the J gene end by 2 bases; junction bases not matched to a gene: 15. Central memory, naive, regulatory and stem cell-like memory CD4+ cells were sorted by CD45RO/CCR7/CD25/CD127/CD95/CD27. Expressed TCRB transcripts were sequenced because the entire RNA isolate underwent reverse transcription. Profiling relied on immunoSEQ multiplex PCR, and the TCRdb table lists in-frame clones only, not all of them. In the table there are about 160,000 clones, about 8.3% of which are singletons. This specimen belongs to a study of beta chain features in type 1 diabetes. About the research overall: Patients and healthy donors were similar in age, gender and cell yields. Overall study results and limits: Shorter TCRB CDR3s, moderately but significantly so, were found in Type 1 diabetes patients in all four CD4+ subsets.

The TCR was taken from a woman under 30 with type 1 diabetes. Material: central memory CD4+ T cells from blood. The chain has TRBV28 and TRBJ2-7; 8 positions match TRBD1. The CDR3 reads CASSLGTGGHVNPYEQYF. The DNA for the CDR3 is TGTGCCAGCAGTTTGGGAACAGGGGGACACGTCAACCCCTACGAGCAGTACTTC.